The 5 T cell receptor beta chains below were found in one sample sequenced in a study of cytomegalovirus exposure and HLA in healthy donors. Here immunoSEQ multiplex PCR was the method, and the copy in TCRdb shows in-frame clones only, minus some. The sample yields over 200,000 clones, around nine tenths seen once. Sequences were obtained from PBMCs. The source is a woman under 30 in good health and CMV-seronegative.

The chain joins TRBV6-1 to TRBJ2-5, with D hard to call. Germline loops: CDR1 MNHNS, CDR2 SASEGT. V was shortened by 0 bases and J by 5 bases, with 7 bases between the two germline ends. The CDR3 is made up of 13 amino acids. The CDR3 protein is CASSEAGYETQYF. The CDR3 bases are TGTGCCAGCAGTGAAGCCGGGTATGAGACCCAGTACTTC.

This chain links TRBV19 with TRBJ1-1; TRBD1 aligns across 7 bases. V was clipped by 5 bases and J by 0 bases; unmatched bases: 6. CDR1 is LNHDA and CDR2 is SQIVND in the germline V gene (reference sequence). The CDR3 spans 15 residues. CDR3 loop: CASSPWGQMNTEAFF. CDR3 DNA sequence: TGTGCCAGTAGTCCCTGGGGACAGATGAACACTGAAGCTTTCTTT.

CDR3 region: CASRSEQGAGEQYF. The CDR3 DNA reads as TGTGCCAGCAGATCGGAGCAGGGGGCGGGGGAGCAGTACTTC. The rearrangement joins TRBV5-6 to TRBJ2-7, with 8 bases lining up with TRBD1. V lost 5 bases to trimming and J lost 7 bases; unmatched junction nucleotides: 11. CDR3 length: 14 amino acids. The germline V gene has CDR1 SGHDT and CDR2 YYEEEE.

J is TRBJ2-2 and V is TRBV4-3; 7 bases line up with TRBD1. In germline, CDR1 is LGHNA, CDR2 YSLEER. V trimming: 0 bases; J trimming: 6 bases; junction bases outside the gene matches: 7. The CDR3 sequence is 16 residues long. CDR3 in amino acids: CASSQELGQTAGELFF. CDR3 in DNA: TGCGCCAGCAGCCAAGAGTTGGGACAGACGGCCGGGGAGCTGTTTTTT.

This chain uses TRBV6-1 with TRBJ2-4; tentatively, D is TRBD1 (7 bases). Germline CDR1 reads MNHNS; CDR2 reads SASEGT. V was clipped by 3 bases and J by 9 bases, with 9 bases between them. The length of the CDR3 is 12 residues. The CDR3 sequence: CASSDRGVIQYF. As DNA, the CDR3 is TGTGCCAGCAGTGACAGGGGGGTCATTCAGTACTTC.